This TCR beta chain is from a study of T-cell reconstitution after alpha-beta-depleted transplantation in children. Notes on the study in general: In patients about two months after transplant, alpha-beta T cells reportedly arose from several hundred expanded graft clones.

Molecular barcoding with unique molecular identifiers was used for the TCRbeta library. TCRdb re-derived calls from the PCR reads in MiXCR, one entry per CDR3 protein. The repertoire consists of around 800,000 distinct CDR3 sequences, with about 15% occurring once and the leading ten covering 5%. This clonotype occurred a few times. Its antigen is currently unknown. The starting material was PBMCs, mostly from graft donor cells, obtained 360 days after TCRalphabeta/CD19-depleted stem cell transplant. The source of this sequence is a male patient aged 10 to 17 who had a stem cell transplant for acute lymphoblastic leukemia, so the T cells may come from the graft donor.

As DNA, the CDR3 is TGTGCCATCAGTGAGTCGATTCTTCGGGGGAGAGCTGCAGATACGCAGTATTTT. This translates into CAISESILRGRAADTQYF. This rearrangement joins TRBV10-3 to TRBJ2-3; D is perhaps TRBD2 (6 bases). The CDR3 totals 18 residues. Per germline, CDR1 ENHRY and CDR2 SYGVKD. The V end lost 0 bases, the J end lost 4 bases, and 20 bases lay between the germline ends.